The rows below give T cell receptor beta chains drawn from one sample of a study of blood T cell repertoires in COVID-19. Profiling relied on immunoSEQ multiplex PCR, and the TCRdb table lists in-frame clones only, not all of them. The table has some 90,000 clones, approximately 86% seen once. Sequencing used peripheral blood. These receptors were collected from an elderly man with active or convalescent COVID-19. Each CDR3 is given with its conserved first and last residue. D genes are given only for firm matches. Size is stated for part of the rows, as once, few or many counts, or as a class when the clone is expanded.

j_call v_call d_call clone_size cdr3_aa cdr3_nt
TRBJ1-6 TRBV18 NA NA CASSTDSNSPLHF TGTGCCAGCTCCACGGACAGTAATTCACCCCTCCACTTT
TRBJ2-2 TRBV7-6 TRBD2 once CASGEGSGRAGELFF TGTGCCAGCGGGGAAGGAAGCGGGAGGGCCGGGGAGCTGTTTTTT
TRBJ2-1 TRBV10-3 TRBD2 once CAIGLAGDSEQFF TGTGCCATCGGACTAGCGGGAGATAGTGAGCAGTTCTTC
TRBJ1-3 TRBV10-3 NA NA CAISETGFSGNTIYF TGTGCCATCAGTGAAACGGGATTCTCTGGAAACACCATATATTTT
TRBJ2-1 TRBV5-1 TRBD2 NA CASSRLAGVSYNEQFF TGCGCCAGCAGCAGACTAGCGGGAGTCTCCTACAATGAGCAGTTCTTC
TRBJ2-7 TRBV5-5 TRBD1 NA CASSLAGQGLSDEQYF TGTGCCAGCAGCTTGGCCGGACAGGGGTTGAGCGACGAGCAGTACTTC
TRBJ2-6 TRBV19 NA NA CASTKGGLTYSGANVLTF TGTGCCAGTACCAAAGGAGGGCTCACATACTCTGGGGCCAACGTCCTGACTTTC
TRBJ2-7 TRBV7-2 TRBD2 once CASSLNVGGPFYEQYF TGTGCCAGCAGCTTAAACGTGGGAGGGCCTTTCTACGAGCAGTACTTC
TRBJ2-5 TRBV5-6 TRBD2 NA CASSLGREYQETQYF TGTGCCAGCAGCCTGGGGCGGGAGTACCAAGAGACCCAGTACTTC
TRBJ2-5 TRBV5-4 TRBD2 NA CASSPTSGQETQYF TGTGCCAGCAGCCCAACTAGCGGACAAGAGACCCAGTACTTC
TRBJ2-3 TRBV29-1 NA NA CSVEALARGLRDTQYF TGCAGCGTTGAAGCTCTCGCCAGGGGCCTCAGGGATACGCAGTATTTT
TRBJ2-1 TRBV19 TRBD1 NA CASSIDLRDRGYNEQFF TGTGCCAGTAGTATAGATCTCCGGGACAGGGGCTACAATGAGCAGTTCTTC
TRBJ2-1 TRBV5-4 TRBD2 NA CASSYSSGRASYEQFF TGTGCCAGCAGCTACTCTAGCGGGAGGGCCTCCTATGAGCAGTTCTTC
TRBJ1-1 TRBV15 NA NA CATSSGRGGDTEAFF TGTGCCACCAGCAGTGGGAGGGGGGGTGACACTGAAGCTTTCTTT
TRBJ1-4 TRBV11-2 NA NA CASSTQQSTTNEKLFF TGTGCCAGCAGCACACAACAGAGTACAACTAATGAAAAACTGTTTTTT
TRBJ1-1 TRBV5-1 NA NA CASSDSTEAFF TGCGCCAGCAGTGACAGCACTGAAGCTTTCTTT
TRBJ2-3 TRBV11-1 TRBD2 NA CASSFLLAGGPDTQYF TGTGCCAGCAGCTTCCTACTAGCGGGAGGGCCAGATACGCAGTATTTT
TRBJ2-7 TRBV7-2 TRBD2 few CASSLEASGRYEQYF TGTGCCAGCAGCTTAGAAGCTAGCGGGAGATACGAGCAGTACTTC
TRBJ1-1 TRBV7-9 NA NA CASSFRTMGAFF TGTGCCAGCAGCTTCCGGACAATGGGAGCTTTCTTT
TRBJ2-3 TRBV28 TRBD2 NA CASSLFGTSGTPGGTQYF TGTGCCAGCAGTTTATTCGGGACTAGCGGGACTCCCGGGGGTACGCAGTATTTT
TRBJ2-7 TRBV18 TRBD2 NA CASSGGSLDEQYF TGTGCCAGCTCTGGCGGGAGCCTCGACGAGCAGTACTTC
TRBJ2-7 TRBV12-3/TRBV12-4 NA medium-sized CASSYRATYEQYF TGTGCCAGCAGTTACAGGGCGACCTACGAGCAGTACTTC
TRBJ2-1 TRBV7-2 NA NA CASSRSGASSYNEQFF TGTGCCAGCAGCCGTAGCGGAGCTAGCTCCTACAATGAGCAGTTCTTC
TRBJ2-7 TRBV7-2 NA NA CASSRGGGPFYEQYF TGTGCCAGCAGCCGCGGAGGAGGGCCATTCTACGAGCAGTACTTC
TRBJ1-4 TRBV7-9 TRBD1 NA CASSVDRGHNEKLFF TGTGCCAGCAGCGTTGACAGGGGCCATAATGAAAAACTGTTTTTT
TRBJ1-2 TRBV19 TRBD1 NA CASRPGTGYGYTF TGTGCCAGTAGACCAGGGACAGGGTATGGCTACACCTTC
TRBJ1-3 TRBV4-3 NA NA CASSQTGYSGNTIYF TGCGCCAGCAGCCAGACAGGCTACTCTGGAAACACCATATATTTT